Listed below are T cell receptor beta chains from one sample, sequenced in a study of OX40 agonist ivuxolimab in advanced cancers. Sequenced by immunoSEQ multiplex PCR; TCRdb stores in-frame clones only, minus some. The sample lists some 66,000 clones; under 85% were seen once. The sequencing used CD4+ or CD8+ T cells sorted from blood, collected in a trial of the OX40 agonist ivuxolimab. The receptors were sampled from an adult with an advanced solid tumor such as melanoma, head and neck, liver or kidney cancer. CDR3s include the opening cysteine and the closing phenylalanine or tryptophan. D genes are given only for firm matches. Where a row states a size, it is once, few, many or the class of an expanded clone; other rows omit it.

DNA: TGTGCCAGCAGCGACCGGGATACGCAGTATTTT
CDR3: CASSDRDTQYF
size: few
V: TRBV11-3
D: -
J: TRBJ2-3

DNA: TGCGGAAAGAGGTATGCAGATACGCAGTATTTT
CDR3: CGKRYADTQYF
size: once
V: TRBV29-1
D: -
J: TRBJ2-3

DNA: TGTGCCAGCAGTCATATGGACAGGGTAGTCCGCCAGCCCCAGCATTTT
CDR3: CASSHMDRVVRQPQHF
size: -
V: TRBV2
D: TRBD1
J: TRBJ1-5

DNA: TGTGCCAGCCCCGGGGGCGGGGAGCTGTTTTTT
CDR3: CASPGGGELFF
size: -
V: TRBV2
D: -
J: TRBJ2-2

DNA: TGTGCCAGCAACAAAGCGGGAGAAGAGACCCAGTACTTC
CDR3: CASNKAGEETQYF
size: -
V: TRBV7-2
D: TRBD2
J: TRBJ2-5

DNA: TGTGCCAGCAGTCAAGGACAGGTTCCCACCATATATTTT
CDR3: CASSQGQVPTIYF
size: -
V: TRBV7-8
D: TRBD1
J: TRBJ1-3

DNA: TGTGCCAGCAGTTTTTTGCAGGGGGATTACACCGGGGAGCTGTTTTTT
CDR3: CASSFLQGDYTGELFF
size: once
V: TRBV27
D: TRBD1
J: TRBJ2-2

DNA: TGTGCCAGCAGTTCCACTTTCGACAGGGGGCGGCACGAGCAGTACTTC
CDR3: CASSSTFDRGRHEQYF
size: -
V: TRBV28
D: TRBD1
J: TRBJ2-7

DNA: TGTGCCACCAGCAGAGGGCAGGATAAGAACACTGAAGCTTTCTTT
CDR3: CATSRGQDKNTEAFF
size: -
V: TRBV15
D: -
J: TRBJ1-1

DNA: TGCAGCGCTTTGGGGGACAGGGACTACAATGAGCAGTTCTTC
CDR3: CSALGDRDYNEQFF
size: -
V: TRBV29-1
D: TRBD1
J: TRBJ2-1

DNA: TGTGCCAGCAGCGCCGGGACGGCGTCTAGGAGTGGTTTGGAGCAGTACTTC
CDR3: CASSAGTASRSGLEQYF
size: few
V: TRBV11-3
D: -
J: TRBJ2-7

DNA: TGTGCCAGTAGCCTAGGGGCTGGGGCCAACGTCCTGACTTTC
CDR3: CASSLGAGANVLTF
size: -
V: TRBV19
D: -
J: TRBJ2-6

DNA: TGTGCCAGCAGCTTATCGTCTGTATACAATGAGCAGTTCTTC
CDR3: CASSLSSVYNEQFF
size: -
V: TRBV7-3
D: -
J: TRBJ2-1

DNA: TGCGCCAGCAGTGATCGGGGGAGGGCCAGCGAGCAGTACTTC
CDR3: CASSDRGRASEQYF
size: -
V: TRBV10-2
D: TRBD2
J: TRBJ2-7

DNA: TGTGCCAGTAGTATATCTAGCGGGAGGAATGAGCAGTTCTTC
CDR3: CASSISSGRNEQFF
size: once
V: TRBV19
D: TRBD2
J: TRBJ2-1

DNA: TGTGCCAGCAGTTTACGTGAGGGTTTCTACGAGCAGTACTTC
CDR3: CASSLREGFYEQYF
size: -
V: TRBV27
D: -
J: TRBJ2-7

DNA: TGTGCCAGTAGTATAGACGGGACTAGATACAATGAGCAGTTCTTC
CDR3: CASSIDGTRYNEQFF
size: -
V: TRBV19
D: TRBD2
J: TRBJ2-1

DNA: TGTGCCAGCAGCTTGACAGAGGGGACTGAAGCTTTCTTT
CDR3: CASSLTEGTEAFF
size: -
V: TRBV7-2
D: -
J: TRBJ1-1

DNA: TGTGCCAGCAGCTTATCCGGGACTAGCGGGAGGGCGTACAATGAGCAGTTCTTC
CDR3: CASSLSGTSGRAYNEQFF
size: few
V: TRBV7-2
D: TRBD2
J: TRBJ2-1

DNA: TGTGCCAGCAGCTTGGGGCCTAGCGGGACCCCCTACAATGAGCAGTTCTTC
CDR3: CASSLGPSGTPYNEQFF
size: -
V: TRBV5-6
D: TRBD2
J: TRBJ2-1

DNA: TGTGCCAGCAATCCGGGACAGGGGACACAAATGCAGTACTTC
CDR3: CASNPGQGTQMQYF
size: -
V: TRBV6-1
D: TRBD1
J: TRBJ2-7

DNA: TGCAGCGTCCTGAACTCTGGAAACACCATATATTTT
CDR3: CSVLNSGNTIYF
size: -
V: TRBV29-1
D: -
J: TRBJ1-3

DNA: TGTGCCAGCAGCTCCTCTCGGAGATCCCATGCGTACACCTTC
CDR3: CASSSSRRSHAYTF
size: -
V: TRBV5-4
D: -
J: TRBJ1-2

DNA: TGTGCCAGCAGTTATGGAAGGGATTCACCCCTCCACTTT
CDR3: CASSYGRDSPLHF
size: -
V: TRBV6-5
D: -
J: TRBJ1-6